This T cell receptor (beta chain) was identified during a study of T cells in Graves' hyperthyroidism and ophthalmopathy. Findings of the study overall: Blood also carried most thyroid clonotypes expanded above 0.001. The model anticipated ophthalmopathy a median around six months pre-onset.

Newly diagnosed hyperthyroidism patients aged 18 to 65 years had disease lasting under 2 months. Clinical symptoms, serum thyroxine and TRAb, thyroid ultrasound and orbital computed tomography were used for the diagnoses. This clonotype has just a few counts. What it binds is not known. It was RNA transcripts that yielded the amplified TCR beta CDR3 regions. The HTBI primer set drove a first-round RT-PCR of the TCR CDR3. One entry per CDR3 protein, called by TCRdb with MiXCR from the multiplex PCR reads. The sample consists of around 580,000 distinct CDR3 sequences, about 45% of them appearing once. Trimming took off 0 bases at V and 4 bases at J, with 13 bases between the two ends. Germline V gene lookup returns CDR1 SGHDT and CDR2 YYEEEE. The length of the CDR3 is 15 residues.

This chain uses TRBV5-6 with TRBJ2-5; D might be TRBD1 (6 bases). Sequencing was done on a sample of peripheral blood or thyroid tissue (not recorded which). The sequence was obtained from a woman aged 18-29 years with Graves' hyperthyroidism. The CDR3 bases are TGTGCCAGCAGCTTGGTCCCAGGGGCGGGAGAGACCCAGTACTTC. Protein product: CASSLVPGAGETQYF.